The 22 T cell receptor beta chains below all came from one sample that was sequenced in a study of shared clonotypes between healthy human individuals. The protocol was immunoSEQ multiplex PCR, while the TCRdb copy is restricted to in-frame clones and leaves out a portion. This table holds roughly 2.2 million clones, approximately 95% found once. The sequencing input was naive CD4+ T cells from PBMCs. Subset specified: CD45RA+ positively selected. Receptors were obtained from a man in his late teens or twenties in good health. Some clones in this sample may be carry-over from other donors' samples.

J is TRBJ1-2 and V is TRBV28; 7 bases are shared with TRBD1. V shed 4 bases and J 10 bases; nucleotides not matched to a gene: 6. Germline V gene lookup returns CDR1 MDHEN and CDR2 SYDVKM. The CDR3 has 12 residues. Here the CDR3 DNA reads TGTGCCAGCAGTTCGGACAGGATCTCCTACACCTTC. Amino acids: CASSSDRISYTF.

V usage is TRBV10-3 and J usage is TRBJ2-7; 7 nucleotides align to TRBD2. Germline lookup yields CDR1 ENHRY and CDR2 SYGVKD. The CDR3 is made up of 12 amino acids. V was pared by 8 bases and J by 2 bases, with 3 bases of the junction left unmatched. The CDR3 sequence: CAIGTTAYEQYF. Here the CDR3 DNA reads TGTGCCATCGGGACTACCGCCTACGAGCAGTACTTC.

The rearrangement joins TRBV6-5 to TRBJ2-3, with 8 bases identical to TRBD2. The CDR3 length is 15 residues. The junction had 7 bases not matched to a gene; V was cut back by 2 bases and J by 6 bases. CDR1 is MNHEY, CDR2 SVGAGI, per germline. CDR3 amino acids: CASSYRGLGFDTQYF. DNA of the CDR3: TGTGCCAGCAGTTACCGGGGACTAGGTTTCGATACGCAGTATTTT.

The chain employs TRBV6-5 and TRBJ2-3; possible D gene TRBD2, 6 bases. The V end lost 2 bases, the J end lost 3 bases, and 12 bases lay between the germline ends. From germline, CDR1 is MNHEY and CDR2 SVGAGI. There are 15 residues in the CDR3. CDR3 nucleotide sequence: TGTGCCAGCAGTTACATATCGGGAGTAACAGATACGCAGTATTTT. This gives the protein CASSYISGVTDTQYF.

This clone was seen once. This chain uses TRBV5-1 with TRBJ2-1, with 11 bases matching TRBD2. The CDR3 totals 19 residues. J was trimmed by 6 bases and V by 3 bases; bases with no gene match: 17. CDR1 and CDR2 from the germline V gene are SGHRS and YFSETQ. The CDR3 spells CASSYRVAGGPSSGNEQFF. DNA of the CDR3: TGCGCCAGCAGCTACCGGGTAGCGGGAGGGCCGTCTTCTGGCAATGAGCAGTTCTTC. Based on the CDR3 plus reference TRBV5-1 and TRBJ2-1, the full variable domain is KAGVTQTPRYLIKTRGQQVTLSCSPISGHRSVSWYQQTPGQGLQFLFEYFSETQRNKGNFPGRFSGRQFSNSRSEMNVSTLELGDSALYLCASSYRVAGGPSSGNEQFFGPGTRLTVL.

This rearrangement joins TRBV5-1 to TRBJ1-2, with TRBD1 as a possible D gene (6 bases). CDR3 length: 15 amino acids. CDR1 is SGHRS, CDR2 YFSETQ, per germline. V shed 4 bases and J shed 7 bases, with 20 bases lying between them. For the CDR3, the DNA is TGCGCCAGCAGCCCTACCTCGTCGGGGGCGGTTGGCTACACCTTC. It is translated as CASSPTSSGAVGYTF.

This clone was seen a single time. The chain uses TRBV30 and TRBJ2-4; D remains unclear. The CDR3 is 13 amino acids. CDR1 is GTSNPN and CDR2 is SVGIG in the germline V gene (reference sequence). V was pared by 2 bases and J by 0 bases, with 5 bases between. The CDR3 protein is CAWSPQAKNIQYF. In nucleotides, the CDR3 is TGTGCCTGGAGTCCGCAAGCCAAAAACATTCAGTACTTC.

This chain joins TRBV5-6 and TRBJ2-7; 10 nucleotides align to TRBD2. Germline loops: CDR1 SGHDT, CDR2 YYEEEE. This CDR3 has 14 amino acids. V was clipped by 4 bases and J by 12 bases; unmatched bases: 13. The CDR3 region is CASSTRTSGSFSYF. CDR3 coding DNA: TGTGCCAGCAGCACCAGGACTAGCGGATCCTTTTCGTACTTC.

The genes are TRBV18 and TRBJ1-3; 7 bases are a match to TRBD1. The CDR3 is 18 amino acids. The germline CDR1 and CDR2 sequences are KGHSH and LQKENI. Trimming took 1 base from V and 0 from J; bases not matched to a gene: 9. CDR3 nucleotides: TGTGCCAGCTCACCACTGGCAGGGGGAGAGGTCTCTGGAAACACCATATATTTT. Translating gives CASSPLAGGEVSGNTIYF.

This clone was seen just once. The V call is TRBV27, the J call TRBJ2-7; 15 bases are a match to TRBD2. V lost 6 bases to trimming and J lost 2 bases; unmatched junction nucleotides: 11. CDR3 length: 18 residues. CDR1 MNHEY and CDR2 SMNVEV come from the germline V gene (reference sequence). CDR3 DNA: TGTGCCAGCAGCCGGTCCGGGACTAGCGGGGGGACTACCTACGAGCAGTACTTC. As protein: CASSRSGTSGGTTYEQYF.

Regarding this clone: Different DNA sequences within this sample yield the same CDR3. This chain uses TRBV20-1 with TRBJ2-5; no reliable D call. The CDR3 runs to 11 residues. Germline V gene lookup returns CDR1 DFQATT and CDR2 SNEGSKA (reference sequence). V shed 1 base and J shed 5 bases, with 5 bases lying between them. CDR3 amino acids: CSARVLETQYF. The CDR3 DNA follows: TGCAGTGCTAGAGTCTTGGAGACCCAGTACTTC.

This sequence joins TRBV5-6 and TRBJ1-6; TRBD1 aligns across 9 bases. Looked up from germline, CDR1 is SGHDT and CDR2 is YYEEEE. V gave up 5 bases and J gave up 7 bases; unmatched junction bases: 4. The CDR3 sequence is 14 residues long. The DNA of the CDR3 is TGTGCCAGCAGTTTCGGACAGGGGAATTCACCCCTCCACTTT. Its translation is CASSFGQGNSPLHF.

V usage is TRBV6-1 and J usage is TRBJ1-2, with D perhaps TRBD1 (6 bases). Germline CDR1 is MNHNS and CDR2 is SASEGT. The CDR3 contains 14 residues. V lost 10 bases to trimming and J lost 1 base, with 16 bases between them. This chain's CDR3 is CATITGTVNYGYTF. The DNA for the CDR3 is TGTGCCACCATCACAGGGACGGTTAACTATGGCTACACCTTC.

The J gene is TRBJ2-1, the V gene TRBV7-6, with D perhaps TRBD2 (6 bases). The CDR3 totals 15 residues. CDR1 and CDR2 from the germline V gene are SGHVS and FNYEAQ. Trimming took off 2 bases at V and 4 bases at J, with 12 bases between the two ends. As DNA, the CDR3 is TGTGCCAGCAGCTTATTCCGGGAGACTTACAATGAGCAGTTCTTC. Translating gives CASSLFRETYNEQFF.

The rearrangement uses TRBV30 and TRBJ1-2, with D possibly being TRBD1 (6 bases). CDR1 and CDR2 (germline): GTSNPN, SVGIG (reference sequence). The CDR3 runs to 13 residues. V was trimmed by 1 base and J by 4 bases, leaving 10 bases between them. As DNA, the CDR3 is TGTGCCTGGAGTGAAGACAGGTCCTATGGCTACACCTTC. Its protein product is CAWSEDRSYGYTF.

This chain links TRBV7-9 with TRBJ1-1; 8 nucleotides align to TRBD1. Germline values: CDR1 SEHNR, CDR2 FQNEAQ (reference sequence). This CDR3 comprises 14 residues. V trimming: 6 bases; J trimming: 7 bases; junction bases outside the gene matches: 10. The CDR3 loop reads CASRDDRGSGEAFF. CDR3 nucleotide sequence: TGTGCCAGCAGAGATGACAGGGGAAGTGGTGAAGCTTTCTTT.

Comments on this clone: Different DNA sequences within this sample yield the same CDR3. The J gene is TRBJ2-3, the V gene TRBV11-2, with 9 bases lining up with TRBD2. CDR3 size: 14 residues. Germline trimming cut 1 base from V and 4 bases from J; bases unmatched to any gene: 0. Per germline, CDR1 SGHAT and CDR2 FQNNGV. Written as DNA, the CDR3 is TGTGCCAGCAGCTTAGGACTAGCGGCAGATACGCAGTATTTT. Its translation: CASSLGLAADTQYF.

The J gene is TRBJ2-1, the V gene TRBV29-1, with D hard to call. V shed 3 bases and J shed 12 bases, with 12 bases lying between them. CDR3 length equals 11 residues. The V gene's germline CDR1 is SQVTM and CDR2 ANQGSEA. In DNA form, the CDR3 reads TGCAGCGTTGAGGAAGGCGATGGGCAGTTCTTC. It codes for CSVEEGDGQFF.

The chain carries TRBV14 and TRBJ2-2, with a possible D match to TRBD2 (5 bases). Germline V gene lookup returns CDR1 SGHDN and CDR2 FVKESK. CDR3 size: 12 residues. V shed 3 bases and J shed 7 bases, with 6 bases lying between them. The CDR3 region has the DNA TGTGCCAGCAGCCAGGGGAGCGGGGAGCTGTTTTTT. Protein: CASSQGSGELFF.

As concerns this clone: This same CDR3 is encoded by further DNA sequences in the sample. This chain links TRBV10-3 with TRBJ2-7; 10 nucleotides line up with TRBD1. Trimming at V came to 7 bases and at J to 4 bases, leaving 4 bases not matched to a gene. The CDR3 extends over 13 amino acids. Germline V gene data show CDR1 as ENHRY and CDR2 as SYGVKD. CDR3 DNA: TGTGCCATCAATCGGGACAGGGGATACGAGCAGTACTTC. It codes for CAINRDRGYEQYF.

The chain is built from TRBV21-1 and TRBJ2-1; TRBD2 was called by the table and not checked on the DNA. TRBV21-1 is listed as a pseudogene. The CDR3 sequence is 16 residues long. The CDR3 loop is CASMGRVGANYNEQFF. CDR3 sequence (DNA): TGTGCCAGCATGGGAAGGGTGGGAGCCAACTACAATGAGCAGTTCTTC.

The chain combines TRBV2 with TRBJ2-3; D is possibly TRBD2 (5 bases). Germline V gene lookup returns CDR1 SNHLY and CDR2 FYNNEI. The CDR3 length is 12 residues. With 6 bases removed from V and 3 bases from J, the gap between germline ends came to 7 bases. CDR3 sequence reads: CASRRTTDTQYF. In DNA form, the CDR3 reads TGTGCCAGCAGGCGGACTACAGATACGCAGTATTTT.